A selection of T cell receptor beta chains follows, all from one sample in a study of T cells in Graves' hyperthyroidism and ophthalmopathy. Via MiXCR, TCRdb re-called the multiplex PCR reads, giving one row per CDR3 protein. The sample includes fewer than 650,000 distinct CDR3 sequences, around 50% of them seen just once. The sample was peripheral blood or thyroid tissue (not recorded which). These TCRs come from an adult woman with Graves' disease, either hyperthyroidism or ophthalmopathy (not recorded which). Each CDR3 is given with its conserved first and last residue.

V gene: TRBV7-8; J gene: TRBJ2-5; CDR3 protein: CATGTAGQTQYF
V gene: TRBV3-1; J gene: TRBJ1-2; CDR3 protein: CASSPNRNGGGYTF
V gene: TRBV6-1; J gene: TRBJ1-3; CDR3 protein: CASSGGGRGPSYNSGNTIYF
V gene: TRBV10-3; J gene: TRBJ2-7; CDR3 protein: CATRQGNEQYF
V gene: TRBV19; J gene: TRBJ1-1; CDR3 protein: CASSMGPTNTEAFF
V gene: TRBV29-1; J gene: TRBJ2-7; CDR3 protein: CSVWDSDAYEQYF
V gene: TRBV7-9; J gene: TRBJ2-7; CDR3 protein: CASSGSERGEQYF
V gene: TRBV5-1; J gene: TRBJ2-6; CDR3 protein: CASSFPRDRGANVLTF
V gene: TRBV10-3; J gene: TRBJ1-1; CDR3 protein: CAIRGLDTEAFF
V gene: TRBV18; J gene: TRBJ1-5; CDR3 protein: CASSTGGWNQPQHF
V gene: TRBV7-9; J gene: TRBJ1-1; CDR3 protein: CASSYSPPTSTEAFF
V gene: TRBV24-1; J gene: TRBJ1-6; CDR3 protein: CATSVRTGGSPLHF
V gene: TRBV20-1; J gene: TRBJ2-7; CDR3 protein: CSARGTSGRAGSSYEQYF
V gene: TRBV20-1; J gene: TRBJ2-7; CDR3 protein: CSALSRSSYEQYF
V gene: TRBV7-2; J gene: TRBJ2-6; CDR3 protein: CASSLQGAGANVLTF
V gene: TRBV7-9; J gene: TRBJ2-3; CDR3 protein: CANGTTSTDTQYF
V gene: TRBV29-1; J gene: TRBJ2-5; CDR3 protein: CSVQGGLETQYF
V gene: TRBV24-1; J gene: TRBJ2-5; CDR3 protein: CATSDVTDLEPETQYF
V gene: TRBV9; J gene: TRBJ1-1; CDR3 protein: CASSGFGNTEAFF
V gene: TRBV19; J gene: TRBJ1-2; CDR3 protein: CASGTDRTLGYTF
V gene: TRBV28; J gene: TRBJ1-6; CDR3 protein: CASTTRDNYSPLHF
V gene: TRBV15; J gene: TRBJ2-7; CDR3 protein: CATSRAGTGANEQYF
V gene: TRBV10-3; J gene: TRBJ1-5; CDR3 protein: CAISEGGPDNQPQHF
V gene: TRBV5-1; J gene: TRBJ2-7; CDR3 protein: CASSSLAGVEEQYF
V gene: TRBV4-1; J gene: TRBJ1-2; CDR3 protein: CASSQDIIGYTF
V gene: TRBV7-3; J gene: TRBJ2-7; CDR3 protein: CASSYRTGTSGSYEQYF
V gene: TRBV9; J gene: TRBJ1-6; CDR3 protein: CASSAGQLNSPLHF
V gene: TRBV2; J gene: TRBJ1-5; CDR3 protein: CASKLGLTNQPQHF
V gene: TRBV11-2; J gene: TRBJ1-1; CDR3 protein: CASSLDLGFGGTEAFF
V gene: TRBV2; J gene: TRBJ1-5; CDR3 protein: CASSDEGQVVYSNQPQHF
V gene: TRBV6-5; J gene: TRBJ1-5; CDR3 protein: CASRRQGGNQPQHF
V gene: TRBV20-1; J gene: TRBJ2-5; CDR3 protein: CSARAGGGRQETQYF
V gene: TRBV29-1; J gene: TRBJ2-2; CDR3 protein: CSGGTTNTGELFF
V gene: TRBV7-9; J gene: TRBJ1-1; CDR3 protein: CASRSDRGGWNTEAFF
V gene: TRBV20-1; J gene: TRBJ2-7; CDR3 protein: CSARSPLRSSSYEQYF
V gene: TRBV19; J gene: TRBJ2-2; CDR3 protein: CASRVVWEGRPTELFF
V gene: TRBV14; J gene: TRBJ2-7; CDR3 protein: CASSPLISQAEQYF
V gene: TRBV29-1; J gene: TRBJ1-3; CDR3 protein: CSDAQGTGNTIYF
V gene: TRBV2; J gene: TRBJ2-7; CDR3 protein: CASSAEFYEQYF
V gene: TRBV19; J gene: TRBJ1-1; CDR3 protein: CASARTSDEAFF
V gene: TRBV10-3; J gene: TRBJ1-6; CDR3 protein: CAISGTTVGSPLHF
V gene: TRBV4-2; J gene: TRBJ1-1; CDR3 protein: CASSQEVQRHRLPEAFF
V gene: TRBV15; J gene: TRBJ1-5; CDR3 protein: CATSREEARPQHF
V gene: TRBV7-9; J gene: TRBJ2-5; CDR3 protein: CASSLLGQHQETQYF
V gene: TRBV5-1; J gene: TRBJ1-6; CDR3 protein: CASSLGEDSPLHF
V gene: TRBV27; J gene: TRBJ1-3; CDR3 protein: CASSLWRGNTIYF
V gene: TRBV29-1; J gene: TRBJ2-7; CDR3 protein: CSVESRSYEQYF
V gene: TRBV2; J gene: TRBJ2-7; CDR3 protein: CASSEAGGFGPYEQYF
V gene: TRBV29-1; J gene: TRBJ2-7; CDR3 protein: CSVEEGTGVGEQYF
V gene: TRBV7-6; J gene: TRBJ1-1; CDR3 protein: CAHHRGASDTEAFF
V gene: TRBV3-1; J gene: TRBJ1-4; CDR3 protein: CASSRSGEKLFF
V gene: TRBV5-1; J gene: TRBJ2-2; CDR3 protein: CASSPGTAGAGELFF
V gene: TRBV19; J gene: TRBJ1-1; CDR3 protein: CASSGGDTEAFF
V gene: TRBV15; J gene: TRBJ2-5; CDR3 protein: CATSRETQGQETQCF
V gene: TRBV5-8; J gene: TRBJ1-1; CDR3 protein: CASRIPTGGGNTEAFF
V gene: TRBV10-1; J gene: TRBJ2-2; CDR3 protein: CASSPGPTSARRSGELFF